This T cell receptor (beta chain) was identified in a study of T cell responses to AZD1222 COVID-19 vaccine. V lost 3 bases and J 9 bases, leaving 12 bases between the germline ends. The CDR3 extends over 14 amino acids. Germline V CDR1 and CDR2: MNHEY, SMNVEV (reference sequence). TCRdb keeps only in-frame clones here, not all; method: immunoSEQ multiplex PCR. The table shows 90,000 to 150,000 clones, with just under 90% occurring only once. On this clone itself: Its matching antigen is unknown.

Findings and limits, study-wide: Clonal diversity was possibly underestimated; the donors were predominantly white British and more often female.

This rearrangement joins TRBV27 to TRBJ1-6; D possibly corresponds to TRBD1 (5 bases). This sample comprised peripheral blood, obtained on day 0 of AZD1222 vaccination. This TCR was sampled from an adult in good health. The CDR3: CASSFFQGSSPLHF. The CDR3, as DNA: TGTGCCAGCAGTTTCTTTCAGGGAAGTTCACCCCTCCACTTT.